The text below deals with one T cell receptor (beta chain). This CDR3 is 14 amino acids long. The germline CDR1 and CDR2 sequences are SEHNR and FQNEAQ (reference sequence). The germline V and J ends were trimmed by 5 bases and 4 bases, with 15 bases remaining between them. This sample was taken from a study of CD8 T cells in Susac syndrome. Random hexamers were used to reverse transcribe the RNA input (0.5 to 1 ug). Via MiXCR, TCRdb re-called the immunoSEQ multiplex PCR reads, giving one row per CDR3 protein. The sample lists about 140,000 distinct CDR3 sequences; roughly 94% were seen once. Sequencing was performed on CD8+ T cells from PBMCs. This TCR was sampled from a human donor with Susac syndrome. The V gene is TRBV7-9, the J gene TRBJ2-7; D possibly corresponds to TRBD1 (6 bases). CDR3 sequence (DNA): TGTGCCAGCAGCCCATCGACAGGTCGGTACGAGCAGTACTTC. This gives the protein CASSPSTGRYEQYF.